This passage covers 10 T cell receptor beta chains from one sample sequenced in a study of Graves' ophthalmopathy and Graves' hyperthyroidism. TCR beta CDR3 regions were amplified from RNA transcripts. The first round was an RT-PCR with HTBI primers, and the second round was a multiplex PCR. TCRdb recomputed calls from the multiplex PCR reads with MiXCR, one row per CDR3 protein. The sample records over 200,000 distinct CDR3 sequences, just under 30% being singletons. Specimen: peripheral blood. The receptors were gathered from a man aged 45 to 65 with Graves' ophthalmopathy.

This clonotype was seen ten or more times. CDR3 bases: TGTGCCAGCAGCGTCGAGAGGGTCAGACATGGCTACACCTTC. Its protein is CASSVERVRHGYTF. The V and J genes are TRBV7-2 and TRBJ1-2; D is unresolved. The CDR3 covers 14 residues. In germline, CDR1 is SGHTA, CDR2 FQGNSA. Trimming took off 5 bases at V and 6 bases at J, with 16 bases between the two ends.

The chain is built from TRBV11-2 and TRBJ2-5; perhaps TRBD2 as D (5 bases). V lost 4 bases to trimming and J lost 0 bases, with 12 bases between them. CDR1 and CDR2 (germline): SGHAT, FQNNGV. This CDR3 contains 15 residues. CDR3 sequence (DNA): TGTGCCAGCAGCTCTTCATCGGGGTACCAAGAGACCCAGTACTTC. Protein: CASSSSSGYQETQYF.

This chain connects TRBV6-5 to TRBJ2-7; 13 bases line up with TRBD2. Germline values: CDR1 MNHEY, CDR2 SVGAGI. J lost 2 bases, V lost 0 bases, and 4 bases had no gene match. CDR3 length: 17 residues. Here the CDR3 DNA reads TGTGCCAGCAGTTACTCATTGGGACTAGCGGGGACCTACGAGCAGTACTTC. This encodes CASSYSLGLAGTYEQYF.

The chain carries TRBV13 and TRBJ1-6, with TRBD1 matching 7 bases. Germline CDR1 and CDR2: PRHDT and FYEKMQ (reference sequence). This CDR3 comprises 16 residues. V lost 5 bases, J lost 8 bases, and 12 bases stayed unmatched. This chain's CDR3 is CASSAAGTAGYSPLHF. For the CDR3, the DNA is TGTGCCAGCAGCGCAGCCGGGACAGCAGGGTATTCACCCCTCCACTTT.

This sequence joins TRBV12-3 or TRBV12-4 and TRBJ1-5; D not resolved. V lost 5 bases and J 2 bases, leaving 7 bases between the germline ends. The CDR3 totals 13 residues. The CDR3 sequence is CASSPSRNQPQHF. CDR3 nucleotides: TGTGCCAGCAGTCCTTCCCGCAATCAGCCCCAGCATTTT.

The CDR3 nucleotides read TGTGCCAGCAGCGACAGAGGACGGGGACTAGTCTCCTACGAGCAGTACTTC. It translates to CASSDRGRGLVSYEQYF. This chain uses TRBV11-2 with TRBJ2-7; TRBD2 matches 8 bases. Germline CDR1 SGHAT, CDR2 FQNNGV. This CDR3 region has 17 residues. V trimming: 5 bases; J trimming: 0 bases; junction bases outside the gene matches: 12.

In its sample, this clonotype was seen many times. The chain uses TRBV9 and TRBJ2-7, with D maybe TRBD1 (7 bases). The length of the CDR3 is 14 residues. V dropped 3 bases and J dropped 6 bases, with 16 bases sitting between them. Germline CDR1 and CDR2: SGDLS and YYNGEE. CDR3: CASSATGTAGEQYF. CDR3 DNA: TGTGCCAGCAGCGCCACCGGGACAGCGGGCGAGCAGTACTTC.

This chain uses TRBV18 with TRBJ2-5; 10 nucleotides match TRBD1. The CDR3 is made up of 14 amino acids. The J segment lost 5 bases and the V segment lost 4 bases, leaving 4 bases of the junction unmatched. CDR1 and CDR2 (germline): KGHSH, LQKENI. The CDR3 nucleotides are TGTGCCAGCTCACGACAGGGGGCAGGGGAGACCCAGTACTTC. Amino acids: CASSRQGAGETQYF.

Many counts were recorded for this clonotype. V usage is TRBV5-1 and J usage is TRBJ1-2; D is possibly TRBD1 (6 bases). CDR3 length: 15 residues. The germline gives CDR1 SGHRS, CDR2 YFSETQ. The V gene lost 5 bases and the J gene lost 4 bases, with 18 bases spanning the gap. The CDR3 region is CASSSDRTDPYGYTF. As DNA, the CDR3 is TGCGCCAGCAGTTCCGATCGGACAGATCCCTATGGCTACACCTTC. The whole variable domain, remainder taken from reference TRBV5-1 and TRBJ1-2, is KAGVTQTPRYLIKTRGQQVTLSCSPISGHRSVSWYQQTPGQGLQFLFEYFSETQRNKGNFPGRFSGRQFSNSRSEMNVSTLELGDSALYLCASSSDRTDPYGYTFGSGTRLTVV.

The genes are TRBV20-1 and TRBJ1-3; a weak D match, TRBD1 (5 bases). Germline lookup yields CDR1 DFQATT and CDR2 SNEGSKA (reference sequence). V gave up 3 bases and J gave up 2 bases, with 8 bases separating them. This CDR3 is built from 13 residues. The CDR3 region is CSASWGAGNTIYF. Written as DNA, the CDR3 is TGCAGTGCTAGTTGGGGGGCTGGAAACACCATATATTTT.